Described below is a single T cell receptor beta chain sequence and its context. The antigen is unknown. V dropped 6 bases and J dropped 8; count of bases not matched to a gene: 15. This CDR3 has 16 residues. The germline gives CDR1 ENHRY, CDR2 SYGVKD. The authors prepared the TCRbeta library with unique molecular identifiers. TCRdb used MiXCR to reprocess the PCR reads, holding one entry per CDR3 protein. The table records hundreds of thousands of distinct CDR3 sequences, approximately 17% of them present only once. This sample stems from a study of T-cell reconstitution after alpha-beta-depleted transplantation in children. Study-wide results and limits: Surviving recipient T cells and thymic progenitors accounted for the high day-60 TCRbeta diversity observed in some patients. Newly produced T cells mostly accounted for T-cell counts and diversity one year post-transplant. By about two months after transplant, alpha-beta T cells reportedly arose from several hundred graft clones that had expanded.

The chain joins TRBV10-3 to TRBJ2-1, with TRBD1 matching over 8 bases. This sample comprised PBMCs, mostly from graft donor cells, obtained 360 days after TCRalphabeta/CD19-depleted stem cell transplant. This sequence was found in a male patient aged 2 to 10 who had a stem cell transplant for acute lymphoblastic leukemia, so the T cells may come from the graft donor. The CDR3 DNA reads TGTGCCATCAGGTCCTCCCAGGGGGCAATAATCGATGAGCAGTTCTTC. This sequence encodes CAIRSSQGAIIDEQFF.